This record covers a single TCR beta chain. The antigen remains unidentified. The CDR3 sequence is 14 residues long. Germline loops: CDR1 SGHDN, CDR2 FVKESK. Trimming at V came to 8 bases and at J to 7 bases, leaving 7 bases not matched to a gene. Libraries were prepared by immunoSEQ multiplex PCR; TCRdb keeps only in-frame clonotypes and omits some of them. The sample has 78,000 or so clones, about 95% seen once; the top ten hold 1.6%. This entry comes from a study of cytomegalovirus exposure and HLA in healthy donors. Study observations and caveats: Usually a TCR sequence was rare, but some public TCRs were found in many donors.

This clonotype originated in a man in his late teens or twenties in good health and CMV-seropositive. Source material: PBMCs. The chain recombines TRBV14 with TRBJ2-2; 10 bases are a match to TRBD1. This CDR3 is CASAGQGGNGELFF. In DNA, the CDR3 is TGTGCCAGCGCTGGACAGGGGGGTAACGGGGAGCTGTTTTTT. The full variable domain, in which reference TRBV14 and TRBJ2-2 provide the parts outside the CDR3, is EAGVTQFPSHSVIEKGQTVTLRCDPISGHDNLYWYRRVMGKEIKFLLHFVKESKQDESGMPNNRFLAERTGGTYSTLKVQPAELEDSGVYFCASAGQGGNGELFFGEGSRLTVL.